This TCR beta chain comes out of a study of control samples from healthy donors and cancer patients (dated by TCRdb to 2018 to 2021). Relative to germline, V is missing 5 bases and J is missing 3 bases, with 9 bases of the junction outside any gene match. From the cysteine up to the phenylalanine, the CDR3 has a length of 16 residues. The CDR3 DNA has 48 bases and is translated from base 1. Via the germline V gene (reference sequence), CDR1 is LNHDA and CDR2 SQIVND. This clone has a single count. Its antigen is unknown. The input lacks base qualities; no much larger clone sits a single base away. The receptor library was made with the immunoSEQ multiplex PCR assay. TCRdb holds this immuneACCESS table with in-frame rearrangements only. Some clones are missing; in checked studies, unresolved V genes explain under half, and the rest has no known cause. In all, the sample holds some 140,000 clones, and about 94% of those were seen once. Approximately 6% of the sample comes from the top ten.

The origin of this receptor is a man aged 40-49 years in good health. This sequence uses TRBV19 and TRBJ1-2, with TRBD1 matching 10 junction bases. Material for sequencing was blood. The nucleotide sequence is TGTGCCAGTAGTCGACAGGGGGCAATGATCGACTATGGCTACACCTTC. This translates into CASSRQGAMIDYGYTF.